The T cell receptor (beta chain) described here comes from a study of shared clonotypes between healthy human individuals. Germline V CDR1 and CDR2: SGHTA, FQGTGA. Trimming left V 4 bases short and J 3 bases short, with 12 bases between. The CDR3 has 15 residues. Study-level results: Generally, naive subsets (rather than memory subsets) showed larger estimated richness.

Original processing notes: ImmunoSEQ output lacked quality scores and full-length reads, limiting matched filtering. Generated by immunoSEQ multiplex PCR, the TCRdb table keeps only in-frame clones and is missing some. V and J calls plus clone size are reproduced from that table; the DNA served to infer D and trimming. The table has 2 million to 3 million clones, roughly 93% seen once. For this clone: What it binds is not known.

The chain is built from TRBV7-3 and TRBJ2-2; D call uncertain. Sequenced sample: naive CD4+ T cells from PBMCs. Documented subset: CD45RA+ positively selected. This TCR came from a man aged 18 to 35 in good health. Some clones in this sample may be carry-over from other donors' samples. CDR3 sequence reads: CASSYSGPYTGELFF. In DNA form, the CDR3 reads TGTGCCAGCAGCTACTCCGGGCCCTACACCGGGGAGCTGTTTTTT.